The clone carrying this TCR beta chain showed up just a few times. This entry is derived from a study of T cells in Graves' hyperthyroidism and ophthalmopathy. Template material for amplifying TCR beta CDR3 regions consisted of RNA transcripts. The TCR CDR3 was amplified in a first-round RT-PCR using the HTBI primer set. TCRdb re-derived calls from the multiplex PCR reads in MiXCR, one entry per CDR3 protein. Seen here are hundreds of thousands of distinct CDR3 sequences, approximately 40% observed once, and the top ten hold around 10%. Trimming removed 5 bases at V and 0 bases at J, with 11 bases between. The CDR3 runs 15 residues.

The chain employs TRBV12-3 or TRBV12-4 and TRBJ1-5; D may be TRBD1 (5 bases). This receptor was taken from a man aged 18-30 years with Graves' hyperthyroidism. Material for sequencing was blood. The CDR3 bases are TGTGCCAGCAGTCGGGACGGGGATAGCAATCAGCCCCAGCATTTT. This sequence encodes CASSRDGDSNQPQHF.